A selection of T cell receptor beta chains follows, all from one sample in a study of cytomegalovirus exposure and HLA in healthy donors. Libraries were prepared by immunoSEQ multiplex PCR; TCRdb keeps only in-frame clonotypes and omits some of them. The repertoire has about 150,000 clones, 65% to 90% of them found once; the top ten carry 6.5% to 7.5%. Sequenced material: PBMCs. The receptors were gathered from a woman aged 50 to 60 in good health and CMV-seropositive. The CDR3 runs from the conserved cysteine through the conserved F or W. Each record gives: CDR3 DNA, CDR3 protein, CDR3 length, J gene, D gene, clone size, V gene. D genes are given only for firm matches. The listing skips clone size in some rows; elsewhere it reads once, few, many or a size class.

TGTGCCAGCAGGGTTTCACTAGTATCGGCTGAGCAGTTCTTC,CASRVSLVSAEQFF,14,TRBJ2-1,.,.,TRBV5-8
TGTGCCAGCCGCCCCGGGAGCAAAAACATTCAGTACTTC,CASRPGSKNIQYF,13,TRBJ2-4,.,.,TRBV6-5
TGCGCCAGCAGCTCCGGACAACCTGGAAACACCATATATTTT,CASSSGQPGNTIYF,14,TRBJ1-3,.,.,TRBV5-1
TGCAGCGTGGCCGCGGGGGGAGGTACTGAAGCTTTCTTT,CSVAAGGGTEAFF,13,TRBJ1-1,.,.,TRBV29-1
TGTGCCAGCAGCTATTCCCCAACCGGGACAACTTACTTC,CASSYSPTGTTYF,13,TRBJ2-4,.,few,TRBV7-8
TGTGCCACCAGCAGACCCGGTGGGACAGGGTTACAATCCATTCAGTACTTC,CATSRPGGTGLQSIQYF,17,TRBJ2-4,TRBD1,.,TRBV15
TGTGCCAGCAGCGTAGACAGACACGGCTACACCTTC,CASSVDRHGYTF,12,TRBJ1-2,.,.,TRBV7-9
TGTGCCAGCAGCCCTAGCGGGGGGAGCACCGGGGAGCTGTTTTTT,CASSPSGGSTGELFF,15,TRBJ2-2,TRBD2,.,TRBV7-3
TGTGCCAGCTCCCCTATGACAGGACCGAACACTGAAGCTTTCTTT,CASSPMTGPNTEAFF,15,TRBJ1-1,.,.,TRBV18
TGCGCCAGCAGCTTGGGGGAGGGGGCTAATGAAAAACTGTTTTTT,CASSLGEGANEKLFF,15,TRBJ1-4,.,few,TRBV5-1
TGTGCCAGTAGCCAGGGAGAGACAGGATTATACGAGCAGTACTTC,CASSQGETGLYEQYF,15,TRBJ2-7,.,.,TRBV19
TGTGCCAGCAGCCCCCGGGACAGGGTAGGGGAGCTGTTTTTT,CASSPRDRVGELFF,14,TRBJ2-2,TRBD1,.,TRBV2
TGTGCCATCAGTGTGGGTAGGATCCAGCGGGGAAATCCTTACGAGCAGTACTTC,CAISVGRIQRGNPYEQYF,18,TRBJ2-7,TRBD2,.,TRBV10-3
TGTGCCAGCAGCGTCCGAGACAGCGGGAAAGAGACCCAGTACTTC,CASSVRDSGKETQYF,15,TRBJ2-5,TRBD2,once,TRBV9
TGTGCCAGCAGCTCTGGCGGCGAAGATACGCAGTATTTT,CASSSGGEDTQYF,13,TRBJ2-3,.,.,TRBV5-8
TGCAGCGCCGAGGGGGACCACTCCTACAATGAGCAGTTCTTC,CSAEGDHSYNEQFF,14,TRBJ2-1,.,few,TRBV29-1
TGCGCCAGCAGCTCCAGCGGGGGGGAATCCAATGAGCAGTTCTTC,CASSSSGGESNEQFF,15,TRBJ2-1,TRBD2,.,TRBV5-1
TGTGCCAGCAGCTTGGACGGCACCGGGGAGCTGTTTTTT,CASSLDGTGELFF,13,TRBJ2-2,.,.,TRBV5-4
TGTGCCAGCAGTTACTCCCGTGAGCAGTTCTTC,CASSYSREQFF,11,TRBJ2-1,.,.,TRBV6-5
TGTGCCAGCAGTTTCCAGGGGGCGAACGAAAAACTGTTTTTT,CASSFQGANEKLFF,14,TRBJ1-4,TRBD1,once,TRBV27
TGTGCCAGCCAGGCAGGGGGATCTAACTATGGCTACACCTTC,CASQAGGSNYGYTF,14,TRBJ1-2,TRBD1,.,TRBV6-5
TGTGCCAGCAGGCGCAGGGAATCGGGTGGCTACACCTTC,CASRRRESGGYTF,13,TRBJ1-2,.,.,TRBV27
TGTGCCAGTGGGACAGGGTTAGAACAGTACTTC,CASGTGLEQYF,11,TRBJ2-7,TRBD1,once,TRBV2
TGTGCCAGCAGGAAGCGGGGGGTGGCAGATACGCAGTATTTT,CASRKRGVADTQYF,14,TRBJ2-3,TRBD2,.,TRBV2
TGTGCCAGCAGAGATATGTCTTCGGGGAATGAGCAGTTCTTC,CASRDMSSGNEQFF,14,TRBJ2-1,.,.,TRBV27
TGTTCCAGCAGCTTTAGACAGGGGATAAATTCACCCCTCCACTTT,CSSSFRQGINSPLHF,15,TRBJ1-6,TRBD1,.,TRBV7-9
TGTGCCAGCAGCGCAGGGGGACTAGCGGGGGGACCGCCCTACGAGCAGTACTTC,CASSAGGLAGGPPYEQYF,18,TRBJ2-7,TRBD2,.,TRBV9
TGTGCACCCTTAGGGGGGGCGAAAAGCTCTGGAAACACCATATATTTT,CAPLGGAKSSGNTIYF,16,TRBJ1-3,.,.,TRBV12-2
TGTGCCAGCAGCACAGGGACCAACACTGAAGCTTTCTTT,CASSTGTNTEAFF,13,TRBJ1-1,.,.,TRBV6-6
TGTGCCAGCAGCCCCAGGGGGCGTCGCGAGCAGTACTTC,CASSPRGRREQYF,13,TRBJ2-7,TRBD1,once,TRBV7-2
TGTGCCAGCACCCAGGGGGGAAACACCATATATTTT,CASTQGGNTIYF,12,TRBJ1-3,.,few,TRBV6-6
TGTGCCAGCAGCCAAATGACCGCGTCGGGCTATGGCTACACCTTC,CASSQMTASGYGYTF,15,TRBJ1-2,.,once,TRBV9
TGTGCCAGCAGTGAGTGGCAGAGCGATTCACCCCTCCACTTT,CASSEWQSDSPLHF,14,TRBJ1-6,.,once,TRBV2
TGTGCCAGTAGTATAACGGACGGACTTGAAGCTTTCTTT,CASSITDGLEAFF,13,TRBJ1-1,.,.,TRBV19
TGCGCCAGCAGCCGCACAGGGGGAAGAACTGAAGCTTTCTTT,CASSRTGGRTEAFF,14,TRBJ1-1,TRBD1,.,TRBV4-1